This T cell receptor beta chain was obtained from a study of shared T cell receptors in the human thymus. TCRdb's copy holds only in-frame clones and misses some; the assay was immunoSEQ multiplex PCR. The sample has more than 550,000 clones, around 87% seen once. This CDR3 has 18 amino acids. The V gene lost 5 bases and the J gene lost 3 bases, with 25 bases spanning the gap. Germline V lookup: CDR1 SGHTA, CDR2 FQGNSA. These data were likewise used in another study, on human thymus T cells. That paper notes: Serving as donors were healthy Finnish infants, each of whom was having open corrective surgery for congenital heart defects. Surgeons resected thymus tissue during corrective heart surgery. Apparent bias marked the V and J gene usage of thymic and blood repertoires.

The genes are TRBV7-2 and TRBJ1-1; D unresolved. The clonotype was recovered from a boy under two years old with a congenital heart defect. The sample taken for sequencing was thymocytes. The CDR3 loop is CASSLPSGENSRDTEAFF. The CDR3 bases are TGTGCCAGCAGCCTCCCAAGCGGGGAGAATTCGAGGGACACTGAAGCTTTCTTT.